This T cell receptor (beta chain) came from a study of blood T cells in healthy people across ages. Study results and limitations: Conclusively comparing naive with antigen-experienced cells was impossible with unsorted PBMCs. Higher diversity, along with more naive CD4+ cells, distinguished long-lived donors from aged donors.

No fewer than 6.5 million PBMCs went into each sample. Regarding this clonotype: Its antigen is not known.

This CDR3 comprises 14 residues. V was shortened by 2 bases and J by 3 bases, with 12 bases between the two germline ends. Germline CDR1 is SGHDT and CDR2 is YYEEEE. Together with a sample-barcoded 5' primer, a J-beta primer mix was included in a second PCR lasting roughly 7 to 11 cycles. TCRdb fed the 5' RACE reads into MiXCR, producing one record per CDR3 protein. The table shows around 800,000 distinct CDR3 sequences, with about half occurring only once. The specimen was blood. The clonotype was recovered from a man older than 75 in good health. V is TRBV5-6 and J is TRBJ2-7; no reliable D call. CDR3 loop: CASSFGSMIYEQYF. Here the CDR3 DNA reads TGTGCCAGCAGCTTCGGGTCAATGATCTACGAGCAGTACTTC. Full variable domain (rest looked up from reference TRBV5-6 and TRBJ2-7): DAGVTQSPTHLIKTRGQQVTLRCSPKSGHDTVSWYQQALGQGPQFIFQYYEEEERQRGNFPDRFSGHQFPNYSSELNVNALLLGDSALYLCASSFGSMIYEQYFGPGTRLTVT.